These 16 T cell receptor beta chains share one sample of origin, sequenced in a study of blood T cell repertoires in COVID-19. Clones were read by immunoSEQ multiplex PCR, and TCRdb kept only the in-frame ones, dropping some. Here the sample spans 200,000 to 300,000 clones, around 85% being singletons. Sequencing was performed on peripheral blood. These receptors came from a woman over 75 with acute or convalescent COVID-19.

V gene TRBV30 combines with J gene TRBJ2-7, with 10 nucleotides matching TRBD2. The CDR3 has 12 residues. Trimming at V came to 8 bases and at J to 2 bases, leaving 3 bases not matched to a gene. The germline gives CDR1 GTSNPN, CDR2 SVGIG (reference sequence). The CDR3 sequence: CALGTSAYEQYF. As DNA, the CDR3 is TGTGCCCTTGGGACTAGCGCCTACGAGCAGTACTTC.

The chain uses TRBV27 and TRBJ2-7; TRBD1 aligns across 7 bases. Germline-derived CDR1 and CDR2 are MNHEY and SMNVEV (reference sequence). Unmatched junction bases numbered 18, after V lost 8 bases and J lost 2 bases. This CDR3 has 17 amino acids. The CDR3 bases are TGTGCCAGCTTACAGGGGTTAAGAACTAGAGCGGCCTACGAGCAGTACTTC. This gives the protein CASLQGLRTRAAYEQYF.

The chain uses TRBV4-1 and TRBJ1-4; D is unclear. Germline V gives CDR1 MGHRA, CDR2 YSYEKL. V lost 4 bases to trimming and J lost 0 bases, with 9 bases between them. The CDR3 is 15 amino acids. CDR3 sequence: CASSRTVTTNEKLFF. The CDR3 coding sequence is TGCGCCAGCAGCCGCACGGTGACAACTAATGAAAAACTGTTTTTT.

The rearrangement links TRBV29-1 to TRBJ2-7; D gene uncertain. Trimming removed 1 base at V and 2 bases at J, with 9 bases between. Germline V lookup: CDR1 SQVTM, CDR2 ANQGSEA. This CDR3 has 13 amino acids. Here the CDR3 reads CSVEAGSPYEQYF. Written as DNA, the CDR3 is TGCAGCGTTGAAGCCGGTTCACCCTACGAGCAGTACTTC.

This chain joins TRBV3-1 (or the pseudogene TRBV3-2) and TRBJ1-4, with no clear D. The CDR3 contains 16 residues. The V end was cut by 1 base, the J end by 2 bases, with 11 bases between. The V gene's germline CDR1 is LGHDT and CDR2 YNNKEL (reference sequence). The CDR3 bases are TGTGCCAGCAGCCAAGGATCGAGGGTGACTAATGAAAAACTGTTTTTT. Encoded protein: CASSQGSRVTNEKLFF.

This rearrangement joins TRBV28 to TRBJ2-2; TRBD2 matches 15 bases. The CDR3 sequence is 20 residues long. After removal of 3 bases from V and 0 bases from J, the junction contained 8 bases not matched to a gene. CDR1 MDHEN and CDR2 SYDVKM come from the germline V gene. CDR3 sequence reads: CASSLKGLAGGQPNTGELFF. The CDR3 nucleotides read TGTGCCAGCAGTTTGAAGGGACTAGCGGGAGGACAGCCGAACACCGGGGAGCTGTTTTTT.

The V and J genes are TRBV3-1 (or the pseudogene TRBV3-2) and TRBJ2-7, with 7 bases aligning to TRBD1. The CDR3 has 16 amino acids. V shed 0 bases, J shed 3 bases, and the junction held 8 bases outside the gene matches. Germline assignment: CDR1 LGHDT and CDR2 YNNKEL (reference sequence). The CDR3 loop reads CASSQDVARGIYEQYF. For the CDR3, the DNA is TGTGCCAGCAGCCAAGATGTCGCCAGGGGGATCTACGAGCAGTACTTC.

V is TRBV7-2 and J is TRBJ1-6; TRBD1 matches at 7 bases. Germline loops: CDR1 SGHTA, CDR2 FQGNSA. J gave up 7 bases and V 2 bases, and 5 bases lay outside the gene matches. The CDR3 spans 15 residues. CDR3 in amino acids: CASSLSAGGNSPLHF. CDR3 sequence (DNA): TGTGCCAGCAGCTTATCGGCAGGGGGGAATTCACCCCTCCACTTT.

The chain has TRBV13 and TRBJ2-5, with a tentative D call TRBD1 (5 bases). This CDR3 is built from 12 residues. Germline V gene lookup returns CDR1 PRHDT and CDR2 FYEKMQ (reference sequence). V dropped 5 bases and J dropped 4 bases, with 8 bases sitting between them. This chain's CDR3 is CASSAGLETQYF. The CDR3 coding sequence is TGTGCCAGCAGCGCAGGGTTAGAGACCCAGTACTTC.

The chain is built from TRBV4-2 and TRBJ1-3; D is perhaps TRBD1 (5 bases). CDR3 size: 16 residues. Trimming pared 4 bases from V and 2 bases from J, leaving 15 bases between. The germline V gene has CDR1 LGHNA and CDR2 YNFKEQ. CDR3 sequence (DNA): TGTGCCAGCAGCCCACAATCAGCAGGGACTGGAAACACCATATATTTT. Translating it yields CASSPQSAGTGNTIYF.

J is TRBJ2-3 and V is TRBV4-2; D is perhaps TRBD2 (5 bases). Trimming took 1 base from V and 3 from J, leaving 14 bases between them. The CDR3 covers 16 residues. Germline V CDR1 and CDR2: LGHNA, YNFKEQ. CDR3 coding DNA: TGTGCCAGCAGCCAAGCTGCCCTCGGAGGAACAGATACGCAGTATTTT. Its protein is CASSQAALGGTDTQYF.

The chain carries TRBV2 and TRBJ2-3; D might be TRBD1 (6 bases). CDR1 and CDR2 (germline): SNHLY, FYNNEI. Trimming removed 8 bases from V and 0 bases from J, with 18 bases in between. The CDR3 loop spans 16 amino acids. The CDR3 reads CASWGPGRASTDTQYF. The CDR3 coding sequence is TGTGCCAGCTGGGGGCCAGGCAGGGCCAGCACAGATACGCAGTATTTT.

The genes are TRBV12-3 or TRBV12-4 and TRBJ2-4; no clear D. The CDR3 spans 13 residues. V was trimmed by 5 bases and J by 1 base, leaving 6 bases between them. The CDR3 bases are TGTGCCAGCAGTATCGGGGCCAAAAACATTCAGTACTTC. Its protein is CASSIGAKNIQYF.

This chain connects TRBV12-3 or TRBV12-4 to TRBJ2-2; maybe TRBD2 (6 bases). The CDR3 is made up of 11 amino acids. Trimming took off 10 bases at V and 6 bases at J, with 9 bases between the two ends. The CDR3 protein is CATAGPGELFF. In nucleotides, the CDR3 is TGTGCCACCGCGGGGCCCGGGGAGCTGTTTTTT.

The gene calls are TRBV7-2 and TRBJ1-2, with D hard to call. The CDR3 totals 13 residues. Trimming removed 1 base from V and 5 bases from J, with 8 bases in between. Germline V lookup: CDR1 SGHTA, CDR2 FQGNSA. The CDR3 nucleotides are TGTGCCAGCAGCTTAGGGCAGTTGTATGGCTACACCTTC. Protein sequence: CASSLGQLYGYTF.

The V call is TRBV5-4, the J call TRBJ1-1; tentatively, D is TRBD1 (5 bases). CDR1 SGHNT and CDR2 YYREEE come from the germline V gene (reference sequence). Between the trimmed V and J ends, which lost 3 bases and 3 bases, there was a span of 9 bases. The CDR3 loop spans 13 amino acids. CDR3 amino acids: CASSSQGYTEAFF. As DNA, the CDR3 is TGTGCCAGCAGCTCCCAGGGCTACACTGAAGCTTTCTTT.